These T cell receptor beta chains were read from a single sample in a study of blood T cell repertoires in COVID-19. Clones were read by immunoSEQ multiplex PCR, and TCRdb kept only the in-frame ones, dropping some. Among 120,000 or so clones listed, approximately 90% were seen once. The sequencing sample was made of peripheral blood. These receptors were collected from a woman of 80 years or more with acute or convalescent COVID-19. The CDR3 runs from the conserved cysteine through the conserved F or W. The order of the fields is V gene, clone size, J gene, D gene, CDR3 DNA, CDR3 protein. D genes are given only for firm matches. Where a row states a size, it is once, few, many or the class of an expanded clone; other rows omit it.

>TRBV19|.|TRBJ1-2|TRBD1
TGTGCCAGTAGTCAGGGGGGAACGATAGCTAACTATGGCTACACCTTC
CASSQGGTIANYGYTF
>TRBV6-1|once|TRBJ1-4|.
TGTGCCAGCAGTGAGGGGGGGGCGCTTGAAAAACTGTTTTTT
CASSEGGALEKLFF
>TRBV11-2|once|TRBJ2-7|TRBD2
TGTGCCAGCAGCCCCCGCCTAGCGGGGAGAACCTACGAGCAGTACTTC
CASSPRLAGRTYEQYF
>TRBV29-1|.|TRBJ1-5|.
TGCAGCGTAGCCCCGGACAGTAATCAGCCCCAGCATTTT
CSVAPDSNQPQHF
>TRBV5-4|.|TRBJ2-2|.
TGTGCCAGCAGCTTGCCGGGATACCGTACCGGGGAGCTGTTTTTT
CASSLPGYRTGELFF
>TRBV5-1|.|TRBJ2-1|.
TGCGCCAGCAGCTTGGCCGGCGGTGAGCAGTTCTTC
CASSLAGGEQFF
>TRBV25-1|.|TRBJ2-3|.
TGTGCCAGCAGTGAAGCTGTAATCAGGCGTACAGATACGCAGTATTTT
CASSEAVIRRTDTQYF
>TRBV9|few|TRBJ2-7|.
TGTGCCAGCAGCGTAGGTCCGGGTGCCTACGAGCAGTACTTC
CASSVGPGAYEQYF
>TRBV29-1|.|TRBJ2-3|.
TGCAGCGTTCCCACGGGAGATACGCAGTATTTT
CSVPTGDTQYF
>TRBV19|.|TRBJ1-1|TRBD1
TGTGCCAGTAGAGGAACAGGGGGGAACACTGAAGCTTTCTTT
CASRGTGGNTEAFF
>TRBV6-5|.|TRBJ1-5|.
TGTGCCAGCAGTTCTGTCTCCAGGGGCAATCAGCCCCAGCATTTT
CASSSVSRGNQPQHF
>TRBV5-1|.|TRBJ2-1|TRBD1
TGCGCCAGCAGCCTAGGACAGGGTTACAATGAGCAGTTCTTC
CASSLGQGYNEQFF
>TRBV11-2|.|TRBJ2-5|TRBD2
TGTGCCAGCAGCCTTTCAGCGGGGGCACAAGAGACCCAGTACTTC
CASSLSAGAQETQYF
>TRBV13|.|TRBJ1-1|.
TGTGCCAGCAGCCTCCCTTGGACAGAGAACACTGAAGCTTTCTTT
CASSLPWTENTEAFF
>TRBV7-2|.|TRBJ2-7|.
TGTGCCAGCAGCTTAGCGCTCGCTAGCTCCTACGAGCAGTACTTC
CASSLALASSYEQYF
>TRBV5-1|.|TRBJ1-6|.
TGCGCCAGCAGCTTTAACACCCCCCAGGGCAATTCACCCCTCCACTTT
CASSFNTPQGNSPLHF
>TRBV28|.|TRBJ1-2|.
TGTGCCAGCAGTGGACCCAGGACGGGAAACTATGGCTACACCTTC
CASSGPRTGNYGYTF
>TRBV5-4|.|TRBJ2-5|TRBD1
TGTGCCAGCAGCTTGCGACAGGGCCAAGAGACCCAGTACTTC
CASSLRQGQETQYF
>TRBV5-1|.|TRBJ2-5|TRBD1
TGCGCCAGCAGCCAGACAGGGGGGTTGGGCCAAGAGACCCAGTACTTC
CASSQTGGLGQETQYF
>TRBV7-6|.|TRBJ2-5|.
TGTGCCAGCAGCTTTGAGCGGGTAAAAGAGACCCAGTACTTC
CASSFERVKETQYF
>TRBV4-1|.|TRBJ1-6|.
TGCGCCAGCAGCTCTGGATCGCCAGGGTCACCCCTCCACTTT
CASSSGSPGSPLHF
>TRBV2|.|TRBJ1-4|.
TGTGCCAGCGCGGGCGCAGGTAATGAAAAACTGTTTTTT
CASAGAGNEKLFF
>TRBV2|.|TRBJ1-2|.
TGTGCCAGCAGTAGGACAGAGAACTATGGCTACACCTTC
CASSRTENYGYTF
>TRBV9|.|TRBJ2-2|.
TGTGCCAGCAGCGTTACCCAGGACCTAGGGAGAGGAACCGGGGAGCTGTTTTTT
CASSVTQDLGRGTGELFF
>TRBV19|.|TRBJ2-6|.
TGTGCCAGTAGTATTCAAGGGAGTGGGGCCAACGTCCTGACTTTC
CASSIQGSGANVLTF
>TRBV3-1/TRBV3-2|.|TRBJ2-3|TRBD2
TGTGCCAGCAGCCAACTACCCCTAGCGGGGGGCGTGTCAGATACGCAGTATTTT
CASSQLPLAGGVSDTQYF
>TRBV28|.|TRBJ1-2|.
TGTGCCAGCAGTTTATTTGAGGGATTTGATGGCTACACCTTC
CASSLFEGFDGYTF
>TRBV3-1/TRBV3-2|.|TRBJ2-1|.
TGTGCCAGCAGCCAAACCGTAACAAATTACAATGAGCAGTTCTTC
CASSQTVTNYNEQFF
>TRBV4-1|.|TRBJ1-1|.
TGCGCCAGCAGCCAAGTAGTGAGGACTGAAGCTTTCTTT
CASSQVVRTEAFF
>TRBV4-1|.|TRBJ1-4|.
TGCGCCAGCAGCCAAACCAGGGATGAAAAACTGTTTTTT
CASSQTRDEKLFF
>TRBV6-5|.|TRBJ1-4|.
TGTGCCAGCAGTCAACAGGGCCAGAATGAAAAACTGTTTTTT
CASSQQGQNEKLFF
>TRBV5-1|.|TRBJ2-3|TRBD2
TGCGCCAGCAGCTTGGTGGCTAGCGGGAGTGGCACAGATACGCAGTATTTT
CASSLVASGSGTDTQYF
>TRBV6-2/TRBV6-3|.|TRBJ1-2|.
TGTGCCAGCAGCAGAACCCCCGGAGACTATGGCTACACCTTC
CASSRTPGDYGYTF
>TRBV5-1|.|TRBJ2-5|.
TGCGCCAGCAGCTTTTCGGAAGAGACCCAGTACTTC
CASSFSEETQYF
>TRBV25-1|once|TRBJ2-3|TRBD2
TGTGCCAGCAGTGAATACGGGGGGGAGCTCTCTAGCACAGATACGCAGTATTTT
CASSEYGGELSSTDTQYF
>TRBV19|.|TRBJ1-1|.
TGTGCCAGTAGTGTAGCAGGACTAGTGAACACTGAAGCTTTCTTT
CASSVAGLVNTEAFF
>TRBV18|.|TRBJ2-1|.
TGTGCCAGCTCACCCCTCAGTGCCTACAATGAGCAGTTCTTC
CASSPLSAYNEQFF
>TRBV20-1|.|TRBJ2-3|TRBD2
TGCAGTGCTAGTCGGACTAGCGGGGGTTTGACAGATACGCAGTATTTT
CSASRTSGGLTDTQYF
>TRBV10-3|few|TRBJ2-2|TRBD1
TGTGCCATCAGCGCCGGGACAGGGGTGGCCGGGGAGCTGTTTTTT
CAISAGTGVAGELFF
>TRBV24-1|.|TRBJ1-6|TRBD1
TGTGCCACCAAGCCAGGGGGAACGTCCTATAATTCACCCCTCCACTTT
CATKPGGTSYNSPLHF
>TRBV18|.|TRBJ2-1|.
TGTGCCAGCTCGGCCCTCGGGGGGCCTAGAAATGAGCAGTTCTTC
CASSALGGPRNEQFF
>TRBV5-4|.|TRBJ2-5|TRBD1
TGTGCCAGCAGCCCACGACAGGGCCAAGAGACCCAGTACTTC
CASSPRQGQETQYF
>TRBV21-1|.|TRBJ1-1|.
TGTGCCAGCAGCGGTCCGGGACAGTATGGGGGCACTGAAGCTTTCTTT
CASSGPGQYGGTEAFF
>TRBV6-2/TRBV6-3|.|TRBJ2-7|TRBD2
TGTGCCAGCAGTCCCCGACTAGCGGGGGATTACGAGCAGTACTTC
CASSPRLAGDYEQYF
>TRBV7-2|.|TRBJ1-4|TRBD1
TGTGCCAGCAGCCGGGACAGGGTTGAAAAACTGTTTTTT
CASSRDRVEKLFF
>TRBV4-2|.|TRBJ2-7|.
TGTGCCAGCAGCCAATACGGGGGCTACGAGCAGTACTTC
CASSQYGGYEQYF
>TRBV19|.|TRBJ1-2|.
TGTGCCAGTAGTACCCTACTGAGGAGGGCGACCTATGGCTACACCTTC
CASSTLLRRATYGYTF
>TRBV2|.|TRBJ2-3|.
TGTGCCAGCAAGTTAAGCCAGGGGGGCCCAGATACGCAGTATTTT
CASKLSQGGPDTQYF
>TRBV2|few|TRBJ2-1|TRBD2
TGTGCCAGCTTCTTGGGCAGCGGGAGGGCCCGCCATGAGCAGTTCTTC
CASFLGSGRARHEQFF
>TRBV4-2|.|TRBJ1-1|.
TGTGCCAGCAGCCAACTGACAGGCACTATGAACACTGAAGCTTTCTTT
CASSQLTGTMNTEAFF
>TRBV30|.|TRBJ2-2|TRBD1
TGTGCCTGGAGTCCCCGGACAGGGGCGCCCGGGGAGCTGTTTTTT
CAWSPRTGAPGELFF
>TRBV4-1|.|TRBJ2-7|TRBD2
TGCGCCAGCAGCCAAGGAAGATTAGCGGGAGGTACTTCGTACGAGCAGTACTTC
CASSQGRLAGGTSYEQYF
>TRBV6-5|.|TRBJ1-5|.
TGTGCCAGCAGACCTGACAGTAGCAATCAGCCCCAGCATTTT
CASRPDSSNQPQHF
>TRBV7-9|.|TRBJ1-1|.
TGTGCCAGCAGCTTAGGAGGAGGGCAGAACACTGAAGCTTTCTTT
CASSLGGGQNTEAFF
>TRBV27|.|TRBJ2-7|TRBD1
TGTGCCAGCAGTTCGATCAGGGGGAACGAGCAGTACTTC
CASSSIRGNEQYF